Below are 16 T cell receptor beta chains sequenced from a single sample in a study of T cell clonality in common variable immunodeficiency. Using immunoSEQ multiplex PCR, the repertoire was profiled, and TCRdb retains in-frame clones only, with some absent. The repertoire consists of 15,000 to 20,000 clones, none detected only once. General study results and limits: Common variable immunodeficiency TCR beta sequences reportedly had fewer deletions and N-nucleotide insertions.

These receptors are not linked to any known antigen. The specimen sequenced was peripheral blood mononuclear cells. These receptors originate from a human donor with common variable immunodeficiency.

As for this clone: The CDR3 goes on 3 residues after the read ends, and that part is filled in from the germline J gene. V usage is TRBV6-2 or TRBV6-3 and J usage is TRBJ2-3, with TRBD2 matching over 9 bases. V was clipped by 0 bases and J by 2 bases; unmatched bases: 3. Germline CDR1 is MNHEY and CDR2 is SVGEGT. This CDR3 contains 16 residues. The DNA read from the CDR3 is TGTGCCAGCAGTTACTCGTCTAGCGGGGACACAGATACG. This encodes CASSYSSSGDTDT. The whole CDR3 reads CASSYSSSGDTDTQYF.

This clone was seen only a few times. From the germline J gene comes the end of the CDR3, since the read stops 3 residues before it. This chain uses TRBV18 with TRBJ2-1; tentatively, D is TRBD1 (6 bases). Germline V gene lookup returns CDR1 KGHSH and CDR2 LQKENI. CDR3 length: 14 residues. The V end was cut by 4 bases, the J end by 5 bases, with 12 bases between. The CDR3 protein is CASSLRGYHNEQFF. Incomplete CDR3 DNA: TGTGCCAGCTCACTCAGGGGTTACCACAATGAG.

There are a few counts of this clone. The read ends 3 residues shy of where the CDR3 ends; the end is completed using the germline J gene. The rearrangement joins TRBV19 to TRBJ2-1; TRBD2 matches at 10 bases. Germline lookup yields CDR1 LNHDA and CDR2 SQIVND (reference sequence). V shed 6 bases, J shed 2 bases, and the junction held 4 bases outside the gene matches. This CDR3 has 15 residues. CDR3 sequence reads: CASRRTSGAYNEQFF. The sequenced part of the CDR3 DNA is TGTGCCAGTAGGAGGACTAGCGGAGCCTACAATGAG.

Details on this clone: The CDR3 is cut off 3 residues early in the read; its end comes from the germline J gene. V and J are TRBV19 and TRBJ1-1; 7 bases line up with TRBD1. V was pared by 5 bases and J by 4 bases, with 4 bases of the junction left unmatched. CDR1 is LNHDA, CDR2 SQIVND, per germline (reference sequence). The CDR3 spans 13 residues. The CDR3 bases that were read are TGTGCCAGTAGTTCGAACAGGGGCACTGAA. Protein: CASSSNRGTE. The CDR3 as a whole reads CASSSNRGTEAFF.

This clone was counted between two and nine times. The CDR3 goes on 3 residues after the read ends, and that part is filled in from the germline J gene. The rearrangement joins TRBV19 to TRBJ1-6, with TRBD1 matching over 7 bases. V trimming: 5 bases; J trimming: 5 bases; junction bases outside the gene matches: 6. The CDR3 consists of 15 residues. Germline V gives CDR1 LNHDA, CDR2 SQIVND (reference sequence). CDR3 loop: CASSHPGQHNSPLHF. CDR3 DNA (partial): TGTGCCAGTAGTCATCCGGGACAGCATAATTCACCC.

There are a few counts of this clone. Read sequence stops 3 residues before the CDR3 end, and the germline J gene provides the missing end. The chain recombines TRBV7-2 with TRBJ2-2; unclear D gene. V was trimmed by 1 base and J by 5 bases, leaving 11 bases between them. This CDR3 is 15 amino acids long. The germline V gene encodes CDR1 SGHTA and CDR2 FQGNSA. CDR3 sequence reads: CASSLGPLVTGELFF. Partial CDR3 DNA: TGTGCCAGCAGCTTAGGTCCCCTAGTTACCGGGGAG.

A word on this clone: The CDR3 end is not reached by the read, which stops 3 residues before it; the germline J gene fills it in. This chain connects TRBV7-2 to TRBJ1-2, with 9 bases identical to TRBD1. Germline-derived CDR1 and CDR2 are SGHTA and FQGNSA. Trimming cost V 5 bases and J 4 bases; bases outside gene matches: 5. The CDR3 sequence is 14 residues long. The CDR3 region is CASSPGTGSYGYTF. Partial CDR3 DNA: TGTGCCAGCAGCCCTGGGACAGGGAGCTATGGC.

CDR3 loop: CAWRAILGQVVNYGYTF. CDR3 DNA (partial): TGTGCCTGGAGAGCCATCCTGGGACAGGTCGTGAACTATGGC. The chain links TRBV30 to TRBJ1-2; 8 bases are a match to TRBD1. The sequenced fragment ends 3 residues before the CDR3 boundary, so the rest is inferred from the germline J gene. The V gene end was trimmed by 3 bases and the J gene end by 2 bases; junction bases not matched to a gene: 14. The CDR3 loop spans 17 amino acids. Germline lookup yields CDR1 GTSNPN and CDR2 SVGIG (reference sequence).

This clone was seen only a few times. CDR3 bases read: TGTGCCAGCAGTAGGACAGGGGCCCAAGAGACC. Protein: CASSRTGAQET. The entire CDR3 protein is CASSRTGAQETQYF. This rearrangement joins TRBV11-2 to TRBJ2-5, with 9 positions matching TRBD1. The CDR3 end falls 3 residues outside the read, so it is completed with the germline J gene. This CDR3 spans 14 amino acids. V was pared by 6 bases and J by 1 base, with 3 bases of the junction left unmatched. The germline V gene encodes CDR1 SGHAT and CDR2 FQNNGV.

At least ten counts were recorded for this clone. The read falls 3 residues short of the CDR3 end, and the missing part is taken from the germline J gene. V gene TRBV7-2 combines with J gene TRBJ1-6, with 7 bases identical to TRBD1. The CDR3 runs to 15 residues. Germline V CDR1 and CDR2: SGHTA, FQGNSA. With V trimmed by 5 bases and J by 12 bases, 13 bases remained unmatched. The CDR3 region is CASSPYVGQARPLHF. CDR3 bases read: TGTGCCAGCAGCCCCTACGTTGGACAGGCGAGACCC.

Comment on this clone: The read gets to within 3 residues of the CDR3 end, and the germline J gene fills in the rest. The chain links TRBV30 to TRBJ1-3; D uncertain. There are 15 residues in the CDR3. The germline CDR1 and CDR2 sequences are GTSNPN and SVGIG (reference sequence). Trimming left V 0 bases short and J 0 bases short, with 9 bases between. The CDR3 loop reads CAWSVAGNSGNTIYF. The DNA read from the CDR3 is TGTGCCTGGAGTGTGGCGGGGAACTCTGGAAACACC.

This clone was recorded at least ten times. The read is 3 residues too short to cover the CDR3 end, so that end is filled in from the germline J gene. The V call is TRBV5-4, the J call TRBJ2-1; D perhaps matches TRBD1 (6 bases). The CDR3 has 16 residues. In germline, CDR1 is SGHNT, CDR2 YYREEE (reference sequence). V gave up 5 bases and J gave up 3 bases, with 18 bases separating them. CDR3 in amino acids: CASSRRWTVGYNEQFF. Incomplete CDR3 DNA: TGTGCCAGCAGTCGACGCTGGACAGTGGGCTACAATGAG.

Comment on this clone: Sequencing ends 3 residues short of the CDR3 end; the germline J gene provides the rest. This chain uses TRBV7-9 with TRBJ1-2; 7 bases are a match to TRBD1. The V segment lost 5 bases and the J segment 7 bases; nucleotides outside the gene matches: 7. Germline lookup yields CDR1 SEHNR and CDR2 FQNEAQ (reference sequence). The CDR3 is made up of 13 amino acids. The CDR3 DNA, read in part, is TGTGCCAGCAGCCCGGTGGGACAGTCTGGC. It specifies CASSPVGQSG. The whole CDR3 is CASSPVGQSGYTF.

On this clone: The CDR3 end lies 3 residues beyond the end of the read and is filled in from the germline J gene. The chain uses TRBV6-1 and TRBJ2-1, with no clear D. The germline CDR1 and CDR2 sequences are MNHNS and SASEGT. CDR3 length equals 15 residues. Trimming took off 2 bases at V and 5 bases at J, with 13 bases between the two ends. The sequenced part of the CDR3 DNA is TGTGCCAGCAGTGAACGGGTTAGATGGGACAATGAG. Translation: CASSERVRWDNE. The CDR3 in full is CASSERVRWDNEQFF.

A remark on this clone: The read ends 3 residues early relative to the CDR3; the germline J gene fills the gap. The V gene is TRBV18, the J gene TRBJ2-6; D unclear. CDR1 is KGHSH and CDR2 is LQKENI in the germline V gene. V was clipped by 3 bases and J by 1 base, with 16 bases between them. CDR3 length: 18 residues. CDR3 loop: CASSPEAQVHSGANVLTF. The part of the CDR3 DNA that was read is TGTGCCAGCTCACCTGAGGCGCAGGTCCATTCTGGGGCCAACGTC.

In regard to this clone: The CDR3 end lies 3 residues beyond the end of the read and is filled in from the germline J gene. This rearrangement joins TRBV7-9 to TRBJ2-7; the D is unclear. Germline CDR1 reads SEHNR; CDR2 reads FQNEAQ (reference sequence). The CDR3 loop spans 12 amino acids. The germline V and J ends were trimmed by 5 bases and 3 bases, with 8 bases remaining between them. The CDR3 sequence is CASSQAFYEQYF. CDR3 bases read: TGTGCCAGCAGCCAGGCCTTCTACGAG. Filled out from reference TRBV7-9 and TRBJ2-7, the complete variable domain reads DTGVSQNPRHKITKRGQNVTFRCDPISEHNRLYWYRQTLGQGPEFLTYFQNEAQLEKSRLLSDRFSAERPKGSFSTLEIQRTEQGDSAMYLCASSQAFYEQYFGPGTRLTVT.